Shown below are 16 T cell receptor beta chains from a single sample sequenced in a study of blood T cell repertoires in COVID-19. Using immunoSEQ multiplex PCR, the repertoire was profiled, and TCRdb retains in-frame clones only, with some absent. The sample carries tens of thousands of clones, about 83% recorded once. Material: peripheral blood. These receptors were collected from a human donor with active COVID-19. The donor label of this sample is uncertain.

The chain carries TRBV7-9 and TRBJ2-3, with D possibly TRBD2 on 5 matching bases. Trimming took off 7 bases at V and 0 bases at J, with 11 bases between the two ends. Germline values: CDR1 SEHNR, CDR2 FQNEAQ (reference sequence). This CDR3 comprises 14 residues. The CDR3 here is CASTGETSTDTQYF. CDR3 bases: TGTGCCAGCACCGGGGAGACTAGCACAGATACGCAGTATTTT.

J is TRBJ2-5 and V is TRBV7-3, with TRBD1 as a possible D gene (6 bases). Between the trimmed V and J ends, which lost 6 bases and 5 bases, there was a span of 13 bases. The germline V gene has CDR1 SGHTA and CDR2 FQGTGA. The CDR3 covers 13 residues. For the CDR3, the DNA is TGTGCCAGCAGTCTTACAGGGTCCGAGACCCAGTACTTC. Protein product: CASSLTGSETQYF. The full variable domain, with the rest looked up from reference TRBV7-3 and TRBJ2-5, is GAGVSQTPSNKVTEKGKYVELRCDPISGHTALYWYRQSLGQGPEFLIYFQGTGAADDSGLPNDRFFAVRPEGSVSTLKIQRTERGDSAVYLCASSLTGSETQYFGPGTRLLVL.

This chain links TRBV7-2 with TRBJ2-7; 7 bases map to TRBD2. CDR3 length: 15 amino acids. Trimming at V came to 1 base and at J to 2 bases, leaving 5 bases not matched to a gene. Germline V gene lookup returns CDR1 SGHTA and CDR2 FQGNSA. Here the CDR3 reads CASSLDLAVAYEQYF. CDR3 nucleotides: TGTGCCAGCAGCTTAGACCTAGCGGTGGCCTACGAGCAGTACTTC.

The CDR3 DNA reads as TGTGCCAGCACCGGGACTAGCGGGGGTAGCTCCTACAATGAGCAGTTCTTC. Amino acid sequence: CASTGTSGGSSYNEQFF. The chain combines TRBV27 with TRBJ2-1, with TRBD2 matching over 14 bases. The germline gives CDR1 MNHEY, CDR2 SMNVEV (reference sequence). The CDR3 covers 17 residues. V lost 7 bases and J lost 0; bases outside the gene matches: 5.

This clone was detected once. The chain links TRBV2 to TRBJ2-2; TRBD2 matches 12 bases. Germline V gives CDR1 SNHLY, CDR2 FYNNEI. This CDR3 has 16 residues. The J segment lost 4 bases and the V segment lost 2 bases, leaving 2 bases of the junction unmatched. The CDR3 sequence: CASSELAGGSTGELFF. Here the CDR3 DNA reads TGTGCCAGCAGTGAACTAGCGGGGGGGTCCACCGGGGAGCTGTTTTTT.

The chain employs TRBV4-1 and TRBJ2-7; 7 bases agree with TRBD1. V lost 3 bases, J lost 4 bases, and 6 bases stayed unmatched. This CDR3 contains 14 residues. Germline V gives CDR1 MGHRA, CDR2 YSYEKL. CDR3 bases: TGCGCCAGCAGCCAGGGGGACAGACCTTACGAGCAGTACTTC. This gives the protein CASSQGDRPYEQYF.

V is TRBV28 and J is TRBJ2-5; a possible D gene is TRBD2 (5 bases). Trimming left V 8 bases short and J 5 bases short, with 18 bases between. The CDR3 is 14 residues long. Germline values: CDR1 MDHEN, CDR2 SYDVKM. CDR3 sequence: CASGPALVSETQYF. Here the CDR3 DNA reads TGTGCCAGCGGGCCCGCACTAGTCTCGGAGACCCAGTACTTC. Together with reference TRBV28 and TRBJ2-5, the CDR3 gives the full variable domain: DVKVTQSSRYLVKRTGEKVFLECVQDMDHENMFWYRQDPGLGLRLIYFSYDVKMKEKGDIPEGYSVSREKKERFSLILESASTNQTSMYLCASGPALVSETQYFGPGTRLLVL.

This clone was seen more than once but under ten times. The gene calls are TRBV21-1 and TRBJ2-7; TRBD1 reflects the table's D call only, with no check against the DNA. TRBV21-1 is flagged as a pseudogene. This CDR3 is built from 14 residues. The CDR3 spells CASSKEGRDYEQYF. CDR3 nucleotide sequence: TGTGCCAGCAGCAAAGAGGGCAGGGACTACGAGCAGTACTTC.

This clone has only a few counts. The V and J genes are TRBV6-5 and TRBJ1-5; weak D call: TRBD1 (5 bases). The CDR3 has 13 amino acids. The germline V gene encodes CDR1 MNHEY and CDR2 SVGAGI. The germline V and J ends were trimmed by 8 bases and 0 bases, with 8 bases remaining between them. The CDR3 nucleotides read TGTGCCAGCGGGGCACCTAGCAATCAGCCCCAGCATTTT. Protein product: CASGAPSNQPQHF.

The chain carries TRBV24-1 and TRBJ2-3; TRBD2 matches 8 bases. V shed 3 bases and J 3 bases; nucleotides not matched to a gene: 7. Germline-derived CDR1 and CDR2 are KGHDR and SFDVKD. The length of the CDR3 is 16 residues. The CDR3 nucleotides read TGTGCCACCAGTGATCCCGGAGAGCGGGGGACAGATACGCAGTATTTT. Its translation is CATSDPGERGTDTQYF.

The genes are TRBV2 and TRBJ1-4; possible D gene TRBD1, 6 bases. This CDR3 region has 14 residues. Trimming took off 11 bases at V and 6 bases at J, with 19 bases between the two ends. The germline V gene has CDR1 SNHLY and CDR2 FYNNEI. CDR3 protein: CAGKPTGKDEKLFF. DNA for the CDR3: TGTGCCGGGAAACCTACAGGGAAGGATGAAAAACTGTTTTTT.

CDR3 sequence (DNA): TGTGCCAGCATGGGAGCCGGGGAGCTGTTTTTT. This encodes CASMGAGELFF. V is TRBV7-3 and J is TRBJ2-2; D perhaps matches TRBD2 (5 bases). The CDR3 is made up of 11 amino acids. Germline V gene lookup returns CDR1 SGHTA and CDR2 FQGTGA. V was cut by 7 bases and J by 6 bases, with 6 bases left in between.

The chain employs TRBV5-5 and TRBJ1-2; D might be TRBD1 (5 bases). CDR1 and CDR2 (germline): SGHKS, YYEKEE (reference sequence). The CDR3 covers 14 residues. Trimming stripped 4 bases from V and 2 bases from J, with 12 bases between. The CDR3 DNA is TGTGCCAGCAGCACCGGGGGGGAAAACTATGGCTACACCTTC. As protein: CASSTGGENYGYTF. The full variable domain, with the rest looked up from reference TRBV5-5 and TRBJ1-2, is DAGVTQSPTHLIKTRGQQVTLRCSPISGHKSVSWYQQVLGQGPQFIFQYYEKEERGRGNFPDRFSARQFPNYSSELNVNALLLGDSALYLCASSTGGENYGYTFGSGTRLTVV.

The V call is TRBV28, the J call TRBJ2-7; no clear D gene. The germline V gene encodes CDR1 MDHEN and CDR2 SYDVKM. This CDR3 is 13 amino acids long. V was cut by 5 bases and J by 1 base, with 9 bases left in between. The CDR3 here is CASSTDISYEQYF. The DNA for the CDR3 is TGTGCCAGCAGTACCGACATATCCTACGAGCAGTACTTC.

The chain recombines TRBV5-6 with TRBJ1-1; TRBD1 might be the D (5 bases). The germline V gene has CDR1 SGHDT and CDR2 YYEEEE. This CDR3 comprises 12 residues. Trimming pared 0 bases from V and 12 bases from J, leaving 12 bases between. CDR3 loop: CASSLGRVETFF. For the CDR3, the DNA is TGTGCCAGCAGCTTGGGCAGGGTAGAAACTTTCTTT. Full variable domain (remainder filled in from reference TRBV5-6 and TRBJ1-1): DAGVTQSPTHLIKTRGQQVTLRCSPKSGHDTVSWYQQALGQGPQFIFQYYEEEERQRGNFPDRFSGHQFPNYSSELNVNALLLGDSALYLCASSLGRVETFFGQGTRLTVV.

This chain links TRBV2 with TRBJ2-7; D might be TRBD1 (6 bases). This CDR3 is 13 amino acids long. CDR1 and CDR2 from the germline V gene are SNHLY and FYNNEI. Trimming took off 9 bases at V and 4 bases at J, with 16 bases between the two ends. CDR3 DNA sequence: TGTGCCAGAGAACAGGGAGCCGGGTACGAGCAGTACTTC. Translation gives CAREQGAGYEQYF.